A selection of T cell receptor beta chains follows, all from one sample in a study of blood T cell repertoires in COVID-19. TCRdb's copy holds only in-frame clones and misses some; the assay was immunoSEQ multiplex PCR. The table shows over 200,000 clones, with about 91% occurring only once. The specimen sequenced was peripheral blood. All receptors derive from a person in their late teens or twenties with COVID-19, enrolled during active disease. Both conserved end residues are part of each CDR3. Fields, in order: J gene, D gene, V gene, CDR3 length, clone size, CDR3 protein, CDR3 DNA. D genes are given only for firm matches. Expanded clones are given a class, and other clones once, few, many or no size at all.

J: TRBJ2-7
D: -
V: TRBV28
length: 14
size: -
CDR3: CASSLPQGNYEQYF
DNA: TGTGCCAGCAGTTTACCCCAGGGGAATTACGAGCAGTACTTC

J: TRBJ1-1
D: TRBD1
V: TRBV6-4
length: 14
size: -
CDR3: CASSETGGDTEAFF
DNA: TGTGCCAGCAGTGAAACAGGGGGAGACACTGAAGCTTTCTTT

J: TRBJ1-1
D: TRBD1
V: TRBV13
length: 13
size: -
CDR3: CASSQRQGTEAFF
DNA: TGTGCCAGCAGCCAGAGACAGGGGACTGAAGCTTTCTTT

J: TRBJ2-5
D: TRBD2
V: TRBV29-1
length: 17
size: -
CDR3: CSVPSGTSGMSQETQYF
DNA: TGCAGCGTCCCCTCCGGGACTAGCGGAATGTCCCAAGAGACCCAGTACTTC

J: TRBJ2-7
D: TRBD1
V: TRBV5-8
length: 16
size: -
CDR3: CASSSLRDRGTYEQYF
DNA: TGTGCCAGCAGCTCTCTCCGGGACAGGGGTACCTACGAGCAGTACTTC

J: TRBJ2-5
D: -
V: TRBV24-1
length: 13
size: once
CDR3: CATSDPIQETQYF
DNA: TGTGCCACCAGTGATCCCATCCAAGAGACCCAGTACTTC

J: TRBJ1-4
D: -
V: TRBV2
length: 16
size: once
CDR3: CASSGATGGRNEKLFF
DNA: TGTGCCAGCAGTGGAGCGACGGGAGGGAGGAATGAAAAACTGTTTTTT

J: TRBJ2-7
D: TRBD2
V: TRBV13
length: 15
size: -
CDR3: CASSPTSGDSYEQYF
DNA: TGTGCCAGCAGTCCGACTAGCGGGGATTCCTACGAGCAGTACTTC

J: TRBJ1-2
D: -
V: TRBV30
length: 13
size: -
CDR3: CAWSEVFSYGYTF
DNA: TGTGCCTGGAGCGAGGTTTTCTCCTATGGCTACACCTTC

J: TRBJ1-4
D: TRBD1
V: TRBV25-1
length: 17
size: -
CDR3: CASSGSTGWVTNEKLFF
DNA: TGTGCCAGCAGTGGATCGACAGGGTGGGTGACTAATGAAAAACTGTTTTTT

J: TRBJ2-4
D: -
V: TRBV28
length: 13
size: -
CDR3: CASHPGQANIQYF
DNA: TGTGCCAGCCATCCCGGACAAGCGAACATTCAGTACTTC

J: TRBJ2-4
D: -
V: TRBV20-1
length: 10
size: -
CDR3: CRDGGDIQYF
DNA: TGCAGGGACGGGGGTGACATTCAGTACTTC

J: TRBJ2-5
D: -
V: TRBV5-6
length: 16
size: -
CDR3: CASSLEGDLLQETQYF
DNA: TGTGCCAGCAGCTTGGAGGGGGACCTTCTCCAAGAGACCCAGTACTTC

J: TRBJ2-1
D: TRBD2
V: TRBV9
length: 16
size: -
CDR3: CASSVAVVAGNNEQFF
DNA: TGTGCCAGCAGCGTAGCTGTAGTAGCGGGAAACAATGAGCAGTTCTTC

J: TRBJ2-1
D: -
V: TRBV10-1
length: 13
size: few
CDR3: CASSPSIASFQFF
DNA: TGCGCCAGCAGCCCATCGATAGCGTCCTTTCAGTTCTTC

J: TRBJ2-3
D: -
V: TRBV12-3/TRBV12-4
length: 12
size: -
CDR3: CASSPSTDTQYF
DNA: TGTGCCAGCAGTCCAAGCACAGATACGCAGTATTTT

J: TRBJ2-3
D: -
V: TRBV4-1
length: 13
size: -
CDR3: CATRLSNTDTQYF
DNA: TGCGCCACCCGACTCTCCAACACAGATACGCAGTATTTT

J: TRBJ2-3
D: TRBD1
V: TRBV4-2
length: 15
size: few
CDR3: CASSPGQGSTDTQYF
DNA: TGTGCCAGCAGCCCAGGACAGGGAAGCACAGATACGCAGTATTTT

J: TRBJ2-3
D: TRBD2
V: TRBV5-1
length: 17
size: -
CDR3: CASRHGEGPVGTDTQYF
DNA: TGCGCCAGCAGGCACGGGGAGGGCCCCGTTGGGACAGATACGCAGTATTTT

J: TRBJ1-5
D: -
V: TRBV5-6
length: 16
size: -
CDR3: CASSLGGGAGRQPQHF
DNA: TGTGCCAGCAGCCTGGGGGGGGGCGCGGGACGTCAGCCCCAGCATTTT

J: TRBJ2-7
D: -
V: TRBV30
length: 13
size: -
CDR3: CAWSVGRAYEQYF
DNA: TGTGCCTGGAGTGTAGGCCGGGCCTACGAGCAGTACTTC

J: TRBJ2-7
D: -
V: TRBV11-2
length: 15
size: -
CDR3: CASSLADSPLYEQYF
DNA: TGTGCCAGCAGCTTAGCGGACTCACCACTCTACGAGCAGTACTTC

J: TRBJ2-7
D: -
V: TRBV9
length: 14
size: -
CDR3: CASSALGGSYEQYF
DNA: TGTGCCAGCAGCGCCCTCGGCGGATCCTACGAGCAGTACTTC

J: TRBJ1-4
D: -
V: TRBV29-1
length: 14
size: -
CDR3: CSVEEGFSGEKLFF
DNA: TGCAGCGTTGAAGAAGGGTTTTCGGGGGAAAAACTGTTTTTT

J: TRBJ2-7
D: -
V: TRBV11-2
length: 14
size: -
CDR3: CASSLWENSYEQYF
DNA: TGTGCCAGCAGCCTCTGGGAGAACTCCTACGAGCAGTACTTC

J: TRBJ1-3
D: TRBD1
V: TRBV19
length: 20
size: -
CDR3: CASSIRRQGELGMAGNTIYF
DNA: TGTGCCAGTAGTATTCGAAGGCAGGGGGAACTGGGAATGGCTGGAAACACCATATATTTT

J: TRBJ2-5
D: -
V: TRBV7-9
length: 15
size: -
CDR3: CASSLGDPRGETQYF
DNA: TGTGCCAGCAGCTTAGGGGACCCGAGGGGGGAGACCCAGTACTTC

J: TRBJ2-5
D: TRBD2
V: TRBV14
length: 14
size: -
CDR3: CASSQASGGETQYF
DNA: TGTGCCAGCAGCCAAGCTAGCGGGGGGGAGACCCAGTACTTC

J: TRBJ2-7
D: TRBD1
V: TRBV7-2
length: 14
size: once
CDR3: CASSLRQGANEQYF
DNA: TGTGCCAGCAGCTTAAGACAGGGGGCAAACGAGCAGTACTTC

J: TRBJ2-7
D: -
V: TRBV4-2
length: 15
size: -
CDR3: CASSQDMGVGDEQYF
DNA: TGTGCCAGCAGCCAAGACATGGGTGTGGGAGACGAGCAGTACTTC

J: TRBJ1-3
D: -
V: TRBV27
length: 15
size: -
CDR3: CASSLFGEKRDTIYF
DNA: TGTGCCAGCAGTTTATTCGGGGAGAAGAGAGACACCATATATTTT

J: TRBJ1-2
D: TRBD1
V: TRBV24-1
length: 15
size: -
CDR3: CATRKPGQRYYGYTF
DNA: TGTGCCACCCGAAAACCGGGACAGCGATACTATGGCTACACCTTC

J: TRBJ2-3
D: TRBD2
V: TRBV27
length: 18
size: -
CDR3: CASRRGRPGLGGTDTQYF
DNA: TGTGCCAGCCGGAGAGGGCGACCGGGACTAGGAGGCACAGATACGCAGTATTTT

J: TRBJ2-7
D: TRBD2
V: TRBV5-4
length: 15
size: -
CDR3: CASSVGTSFPYEQYF
DNA: TGTGCCAGCAGCGTGGGGACTAGCTTTCCCTACGAGCAGTACTTC

J: TRBJ2-3
D: -
V: TRBV6-5
length: 15
size: -
CDR3: CASSRNRVESDTQYF
DNA: TGTGCCAGCAGCCGGAACAGGGTTGAATCGGATACGCAGTATTTT

J: TRBJ1-5
D: -
V: TRBV6-6
length: 13
size: -
CDR3: CASRRSPNQPQHF
DNA: TGTGCCAGCAGGAGATCCCCCAATCAGCCCCAGCATTTT

J: TRBJ1-4
D: TRBD1
V: TRBV6-5
length: 16
size: once
CDR3: CASSYSSGTGSEKLFF
DNA: TGTGCCAGCAGTTACTCGTCCGGGACAGGGAGTGAAAAACTGTTTTTT

J: TRBJ2-5
D: -
V: TRBV5-6
length: 13
size: -
CDR3: CASSRLLSGTQYF
DNA: TGTGCCAGCAGCAGACTACTATCGGGGACCCAGTACTTC

J: TRBJ2-3
D: TRBD2
V: TRBV9
length: 18
size: -
CDR3: CASSYSGTSGTKADTQYF
DNA: TGTGCCAGCAGCTACTCCGGGACTAGCGGGACGAAAGCAGATACGCAGTATTTT

J: TRBJ2-7
D: TRBD1
V: TRBV6-6
length: 14
size: -
CDR3: CASSHGTGGYEQYF
DNA: TGTGCCAGCAGTCACGGGACAGGCGGCTACGAGCAGTACTTC

J: TRBJ2-5
D: TRBD1
V: TRBV5-6
length: 17
size: -
CDR3: CASSSLDRGRGGETQYF
DNA: TGTGCCAGCAGCTCGTTGGACAGGGGGCGCGGGGGAGAGACCCAGTACTTC

J: TRBJ2-3
D: TRBD2
V: TRBV6-4
length: 17
size: -
CDR3: CASLDFVGREGSDTQYF
DNA: TGTGCCAGCTTGGACTTTGTCGGGCGGGAGGGTTCAGATACGCAGTATTTT

J: TRBJ2-5
D: TRBD2
V: TRBV2
length: 14
size: once
CDR3: CASSGGRAGETQYF
DNA: TGTGCCAGCAGTGGAGGGAGGGCCGGTGAGACCCAGTACTTC

J: TRBJ2-3
D: -
V: TRBV6-4
length: 15
size: -
CDR3: CASSDTGRSTDTQYF
DNA: TGTGCCAGCAGTGACACAGGACGGTCCACAGATACGCAGTATTTT

J: TRBJ1-5
D: -
V: TRBV27
length: 14
size: -
CDR3: CASSLSTGNQPQHF
DNA: TGTGCCAGCAGTTTAAGTACGGGGAATCAGCCCCAGCATTTT

J: TRBJ2-7
D: TRBD1
V: TRBV3-1/TRBV3-2
length: 14
size: -
CDR3: CASSQGTGGREQYF
DNA: TGTGCCAGCAGCCAAGGGACAGGGGGGCGCGAGCAGTACTTC

J: TRBJ2-5
D: TRBD1
V: TRBV5-4
length: 14
size: once
CDR3: CASSLGDRDETQYF
DNA: TGTGCCAGCAGCTTGGGGGACAGGGATGAGACCCAGTACTTC

J: TRBJ2-5
D: -
V: TRBV11-1
length: 14
size: -
CDR3: CASSLDRSALAQYF
DNA: TGTGCCAGCAGCTTAGATCGGTCTGCATTAGCCCAGTACTTC

J: TRBJ2-5
D: TRBD1
V: TRBV19
length: 16
size: -
CDR3: CASSIGTGGGQETQYF
DNA: TGTGCCAGTAGTATAGGGACAGGGGGCGGCCAAGAGACCCAGTACTTC

J: TRBJ2-2
D: TRBD2
V: TRBV4-1
length: 22
size: -
CDR3: CASSQFSAPTGVAGGHTGELFF
DNA: TGCGCCAGCAGCCAATTCTCGGCACCCACTGGGGTAGCGGGAGGGCACACCGGGGAGCTGTTTTTT

J: TRBJ2-1
D: -
V: TRBV19
length: 11
size: -
CDR3: CASILADEQFF
DNA: TGTGCCAGTATTTTAGCGGACGAGCAGTTCTTC

J: TRBJ2-7
D: -
V: TRBV5-1
length: 15
size: -
CDR3: CASSLGTGSGYEQYF
DNA: TGCGCCAGCAGCTTGGGAACAGGTAGCGGCTACGAGCAGTACTTC

J: TRBJ2-7
D: TRBD2
V: TRBV9
length: 14
size: -
CDR3: CASSVSGGPYEQYF
DNA: TGTGCCAGCAGCGTATCGGGGGGACCCTACGAGCAGTACTTC

J: TRBJ1-2
D: TRBD1
V: TRBV4-3
length: 15
size: -
CDR3: CASSQRQGKDYGYTF
DNA: TGCGCCAGCAGCCAGAGACAGGGGAAGGACTATGGCTACACCTTC